The sequence of this T cell receptor beta chain was determined in a study of blood T cell repertoires in COVID-19. Study background: Nucleic acid was either cDNA or gDNA, and it came from T cells, B-cell-depleted T cells, or PBMCs.

Methods used by the authors: Estimation of nucleated cell counts was performed using reference gene primer amplification. Profiling relied on immunoSEQ multiplex PCR, and the TCRdb table lists in-frame clones only, not all of them. D and trimming come from the DNA, and the V and J calls and clone size come from that table. This sample has approximately 150,000 clones, with 70% to 85% found just once. The CDR3 is 18 residues long. Trimming took off 2 bases at V and 0 bases at J, with 19 bases between the two ends. Per germline, CDR1 MNHEY and CDR2 SMNVEV (reference sequence). The sequencing input was peripheral blood. The clonotype was recovered from a woman between 45 and 60 years old in a cohort sampled during active or convalescent COVID-19. V usage is TRBV27 and J usage is TRBJ1-1, with D perhaps matching TRBD1 (6 bases). CDR3 in DNA: TGTGCCAGCAGTTTAGGCGCACAGGGTATTTTATTGAACACTGAAGCTTTCTTT. It translates to CASSLGAQGILLNTEAFF.